Following are 9 T cell receptor beta chains from one sample sequenced in a study of blood T cell repertoires in COVID-19. Method: immunoSEQ multiplex PCR; TCRdb's copy keeps in-frame clones and lacks some. The sample has some 150,000 clones; 75% to 90% are singletons. The source material was peripheral blood. Receptors were obtained from a human donor in a cohort sampled during active COVID-19.

The chain employs TRBV7-9 and TRBJ2-7, with 10 bases lining up with TRBD2. CDR1 is SEHNR, CDR2 FQNEAQ, per germline (reference sequence). There are 14 residues in the CDR3. Germline trimming cut 5 bases from V and 12 bases from J; bases unmatched to any gene: 13. The CDR3 nucleotides are TGTGCCAGCAGCCCAGGGCCCAGCGGGGGGGCCCGGTACTTC. Translation gives CASSPGPSGGARYF.

This clone was found once. The chain carries TRBV2 and TRBJ1-6; the D gene is possibly TRBD1 (5 bases). The CDR3 is made up of 15 amino acids. V dropped 4 bases and J dropped 2 bases, with 9 bases sitting between them. Per germline, CDR1 SNHLY and CDR2 FYNNEI. CDR3 protein: CASSAEGTYNSPLHF. The CDR3 coding sequence is TGTGCCAGCAGTGCGGAGGGGACCTATAATTCACCCCTCCACTTT.

This clone occurred once. This sequence joins TRBV2 and TRBJ1-4; the match to TRBD1 covers 7 bases. Looked up from germline, CDR1 is SNHLY and CDR2 is FYNNEI. This CDR3 contains 14 residues. With V trimmed by 3 bases and J by 7 bases, 5 bases remained unmatched. CDR3 loop: CASSETGSLEKLFF. The CDR3 bases are TGTGCCAGCAGTGAGACAGGGAGTCTTGAAAAACTGTTTTTT.

J is TRBJ1-6 and V is TRBV2, with TRBD1 matching 9 bases. The length of the CDR3 is 15 residues. V lost 6 bases and J lost 9; bases outside the gene matches: 9. Germline-derived CDR1 and CDR2 are SNHLY and FYNNEI. In DNA, the CDR3 is TGTGCCAGCAGAACAGGGGGCTTTTTTGGTTCACCCCTCCACTTT. Amino acids: CASRTGGFFGSPLHF.

This chain links TRBV27 with TRBJ1-6; D gene unclear. Per germline, CDR1 MNHEY and CDR2 SMNVEV (reference sequence). The V and J ends lost 5 bases and 5 bases respectively, with 10 bases between them. The CDR3 has 14 amino acids. CDR3 amino acids: CASSIGGDNSPLHF. Here the CDR3 DNA reads TGTGCCAGCAGTATAGGCGGGGATAATTCACCCCTCCACTTT.

V and J are TRBV7-6 and TRBJ1-1; the D is unclear. Trimming shortened V by 0 bases and J by 1 base, and 6 bases separated the two germline ends. CDR1 is SGHVS and CDR2 is FNYEAQ in the germline V gene. This CDR3 has 14 amino acids. CDR3 DNA sequence: TGTGCCAGCAGCTTAGCGCGGCAGAACACTGAAGCTTTCTTT. It translates to CASSLARQNTEAFF. Drawing the rest from reference TRBV7-6 and TRBJ1-1, the complete variable domain is GAGVSQSPRYKVTKRGQDVALRCDPISGHVSLYWYRQALGQGPEFLTYFNYEAQQDKSGLPNDRFSAERPEGSISTLTIQRTEQRDSAMYRCASSLARQNTEAFFGQGTRLTVV.

The chain uses TRBV5-6 and TRBJ2-3, with 10 nucleotides matching TRBD2. The CDR3 is made up of 18 amino acids. V lost 4 bases and J lost 5; bases outside the gene matches: 16. CDR1 is SGHDT and CDR2 is YYEEEE in the germline V gene. The CDR3 DNA follows: TGTGCCAGCAGCAACTTATCTCCAAGCGGGGGGGCGCGAGATACGCAGTATTTT. Translated: CASSNLSPSGGARDTQYF. Full variable domain (rest looked up from reference TRBV5-6 and TRBJ2-3): DAGVTQSPTHLIKTRGQQVTLRCSPKSGHDTVSWYQQALGQGPQFIFQYYEEEERQRGNFPDRFSGHQFPNYSSELNVNALLLGDSALYLCASSNLSPSGGARDTQYFGPGTRLTVL.

The rearrangement uses TRBV9 and TRBJ2-2; possible D gene TRBD2, 6 bases. The CDR3 totals 13 residues. Germline assignment: CDR1 SGDLS and CDR2 YYNGEE. V lost 4 bases to trimming and J lost 6 bases, with 10 bases between them. CDR3: CASSPRLAGELFF. CDR3 sequence (DNA): TGTGCCAGCAGCCCCAGACTAGCCGGGGAGCTGTTTTTT.

The chain has TRBV7-8 and TRBJ2-2, with D tentatively TRBD1 (5 bases). CDR1 is SGHVS, CDR2 FQNEAQ, per germline. The V end lost 2 bases, the J end lost 3 bases, and 10 bases lay between the germline ends. The CDR3 spans 15 residues. The CDR3 reads CASSLLGPHTGELFF. The CDR3 DNA reads as TGTGCCAGCAGCTTACTGGGGCCCCACACCGGGGAGCTGTTTTTT.